The 3 T cell receptor beta chains below all came from one sample that was sequenced in a study of blood T cell repertoires in COVID-19. Libraries were prepared by immunoSEQ multiplex PCR; TCRdb keeps only in-frame clonotypes and omits some of them. The data contain fewer than 80,000 clones, less than 85% of them singletons. The sample taken for sequencing was peripheral blood. These receptor sequences come from a man in his 60s with acute or convalescent COVID-19.

The gene calls are TRBV5-3 and TRBJ1-2, with 10 positions matching TRBD1. TRBV5-3 is sorted into the ORF group, with uncertain function. The V segment lost 3 bases and the J segment 7 bases; nucleotides outside the gene matches: 9. CDR3 length equals 15 residues. CDR3 DNA: TGTGCCAGAAGCTCTGACAGGGGGCGAGTGGTTGGCTACACCTTC. Encoded protein: CARSSDRGRVVGYTF.

For this clone: One end of the junction does not line up with germline, which may come from a read error. The identical CDR3 is also encoded by other nucleotide sequences in the sample. This rearrangement joins TRBV9 to TRBJ2-2, with TRBD1 matching over 7 bases. Germline V gives CDR1 SGDLS, CDR2 YYNGEE. The CDR3 loop spans 16 amino acids. CDR3 amino acids: CASSVDQGEYGGELFF. The CDR3 DNA sequence: TGTGCCAGTAGCGTAGATCAGGGGGAGTACGGCGGGGAGCTGTTTTTT.

This clone was recorded only once. The chain carries TRBV6-1 and TRBJ1-5, with TRBD1 matching over 7 bases. Germline V gene lookup returns CDR1 MNHNS and CDR2 SASEGT. CDR3 length: 12 amino acids. V dropped 1 base and J dropped 14; count of bases not matched to a gene: 5. The CDR3 is CASSEGTGVEHF. For the CDR3, the DNA is TGTGCCAGCAGTGAAGGAACAGGGGTTGAGCATTTT.